This TCR beta chain is drawn from a study of T cell responses to AZD1222 COVID-19 vaccine. General study findings and limits: Females made up more of the donors, who were largely white British, and clonal diversity may have come out too low. Spike regions recognized by vaccine-associated CD4 TCRs spanned the protein, led by 160-218 and 743-854.

This clone has only one observation. Its antigen is as yet unknown. Some clones are missing from TCRdb's copy, which holds only in-frame ones; the method was immunoSEQ multiplex PCR. The data hold about 120,000 clones, with 80% to 95% observed a single time. The CDR3 totals 11 residues. CDR1 is MNHEY, CDR2 SMNVEV, per germline (reference sequence). V lost 2 bases and J 6 bases, leaving 5 bases between the germline ends. This TCR came from an adult in good health. V is TRBV27 and J is TRBJ2-7, with D unresolved. The material sequenced was peripheral blood, taken on day 0 of AZD1222 vaccination. The CDR3: CASSLGPEQYF. The CDR3 DNA sequence: TGTGCCAGCAGTTTAGGACCCGAGCAGTACTTC.